The 29 T cell receptor beta chains below come from one sample, sequenced in a study of cytomegalovirus exposure and HLA in healthy donors. Amplification used 60 Vbeta primers and 13 Jbeta primers. Data came from immunoSEQ multiplex PCR; TCRdb stores just in-frame clones and leaves some out. The sample holds approximately 160,000 clones; 60% to 85% are singletons and the top ten take roughly 3%. Sequenced input: PBMCs. These receptors originate from a woman aged 45-60 years in good health and CMV-seropositive.

Notes on this clone: Other nucleotide sequences in the sample specify the same CDR3. The genes are TRBV7-2 and TRBJ1-2, with D possibly being TRBD1 (5 bases). With 3 bases removed from V and 4 bases from J, the gap between germline ends came to 12 bases. This CDR3 region has 14 residues. From germline, CDR1 is SGHTA and CDR2 FQGNSA. The CDR3 sequence is CASSLGQGAYGYTF. The CDR3 DNA follows: TGTGCCAGCAGCTTGGGCCAGGGTGCCTATGGCTACACCTTC.

The rearrangement links TRBV5-6 to TRBJ1-5; 7 bases match TRBD1. The CDR3 loop spans 13 amino acids. The V gene's germline CDR1 is SGHDT and CDR2 YYEEEE. Trimming removed 0 bases from V and 6 bases from J; junction bases left unmatched: 0. CDR3 sequence: CASSLDRGQPQHF. The CDR3 DNA follows: TGTGCCAGCAGCTTGGACAGGGGTCAGCCCCAGCATTTT.

The chain employs TRBV5-1 and TRBJ1-2; D uncertain. The CDR3 is made up of 13 amino acids. V shed 4 bases and J shed 5 bases, with 12 bases lying between them. Germline values: CDR1 SGHRS, CDR2 YFSETQ. For the CDR3, the DNA is TGCGCCAGCAGCCCCGGGGTTGGGTATGGCTACACCTTC. Protein product: CASSPGVGYGYTF.

The rearrangement uses TRBV19 and TRBJ2-5; 7 bases align to TRBD2. CDR3 length: 17 amino acids. Germline V gene sequence: CDR1 LNHDA, CDR2 SQIVND (reference sequence). The V segment lost 3 bases and the J segment 5 bases; nucleotides outside the gene matches: 15. This CDR3 is CASSILPASSGDETQYF. The CDR3 bases are TGTGCCAGTAGTATCCTCCCTGCGTCTAGCGGTGATGAGACCCAGTACTTC.

J is TRBJ2-4 and V is TRBV19, with 10 bases that match TRBD1. There are 20 residues in the CDR3. The germline gives CDR1 LNHDA, CDR2 SQIVND (reference sequence). The V and J ends lost 6 bases and 5 bases, in that order; junction bases with no gene match: 22. This chain's CDR3 is CASSGTGVKLNPRWENIQYF. DNA of the CDR3: TGTGCCAGTAGCGGGACAGGGGTTAAATTAAACCCACGATGGGAAAACATTCAGTACTTC.

The CDR3 here is CASSRGQIQETQYF. CDR3 DNA: TGTGCCAGCAGCCGGGGACAAATCCAAGAGACCCAGTACTTC. V and J are TRBV7-2 and TRBJ2-5; possibly TRBD1 for D (6 bases). This CDR3 contains 14 residues. CDR1 SGHTA and CDR2 FQGNSA come from the germline V gene. V lost 5 bases and J 1 base, leaving 11 bases between the germline ends.

The rearrangement joins TRBV5-1 to TRBJ2-3; D is unclear. The CDR3 length is 12 residues. V gave up 4 bases and J gave up 4 bases, with 7 bases separating them. In germline, CDR1 is SGHRS, CDR2 YFSETQ. Here the CDR3 DNA reads TGCGCCAGCAGCCCACGGGCAGATACGCAGTATTTT. Translating it yields CASSPRADTQYF.

The chain uses TRBV28 and TRBJ1-1; D may be TRBD1 (6 bases). This CDR3 contains 13 residues. With 5 bases removed from V and 11 bases from J, the gap between germline ends came to 18 bases. CDR1 MDHEN and CDR2 SYDVKM come from the germline V gene. The CDR3 region is CASSPWDIARAFF. The CDR3 bases are TGTGCCAGCAGTCCCTGGGACATCGCGCGGGCTTTCTTT.

J is TRBJ2-3 and V is TRBV10-3, with 11 bases that match TRBD2. Germline V gene lookup returns CDR1 ENHRY and CDR2 SYGVKD. The CDR3 consists of 16 residues. The V and J ends lost 9 bases and 3 bases, in that order; junction bases with no gene match: 11. CDR3 DNA: TGTGCCATTGGGGGTAGCGGGAGGGGAGGGACAGATACGCAGTATTTT. Translating it yields CAIGGSGRGGTDTQYF.

This chain links TRBV4-3 with TRBJ2-5; D is possibly TRBD1 (6 bases). Germline-derived CDR1 and CDR2 are LGHNA and YSLEER. The CDR3 totals 17 residues. Trimming removed 0 bases from V and 7 bases from J, with 21 bases in between. The CDR3 nucleotides are TGCGCCAGCAGCCAAGACGGAAGCAGGGGAATCCCCGTGACCCAGTACTTC. Translation gives CASSQDGSRGIPVTQYF.

The chain combines TRBV2 with TRBJ1-2, with 10 nucleotides matching TRBD1. V was clipped by 4 bases and J by 7 bases; unmatched bases: 9. The CDR3 has 15 residues. Germline V lookup: CDR1 SNHLY, CDR2 FYNNEI. The CDR3 bases are TGTGCCAGCAGTGGGACAGGGGGACGTAGGAGTGGCTACACCTTC. The encoded protein is CASSGTGGRRSGYTF.

The chain has TRBV9 and TRBJ2-1; tentatively, D is TRBD2 (7 bases). This CDR3 spans 14 amino acids. Trimming shortened V by 4 bases and J by 6 bases, and 14 bases separated the two germline ends. The germline gives CDR1 SGDLS, CDR2 YYNGEE. CDR3 residues: CASSLGGGGNEQFF. The CDR3, as DNA: TGTGCCAGCAGCCTGGGGGGCGGGGGCAATGAGCAGTTCTTC.

The chain carries TRBV7-2 and TRBJ2-2; TRBD1 aligns across 7 bases. The CDR3 sequence is 13 residues long. CDR1 and CDR2 from the germline V gene are SGHTA and FQGNSA. V lost 4 bases and J lost 5; bases outside the gene matches: 1. CDR3 DNA sequence: TGTGCCAGCAGCTCGACAGGGACCGGGGAGCTGTTTTTT. Encoded protein: CASSSTGTGELFF.

The chain couples TRBV5-4 to TRBJ2-5; 8 nucleotides line up with TRBD1. CDR1 SGHNT and CDR2 YYREEE come from the germline V gene (reference sequence). The V segment lost 4 bases and the J segment 1 base; nucleotides outside the gene matches: 3. This CDR3 is built from 14 residues. Here the CDR3 DNA reads TGTGCCAGCAGCCGACAGGGGACCCAAGAGACCCAGTACTTC. It yields the protein CASSRQGTQETQYF.

V is TRBV18 and J is TRBJ1-1; unclear D gene. The CDR3 totals 15 residues. Germline values: CDR1 KGHSH, CDR2 LQKENI. The V and J ends lost 3 bases and 0 bases respectively, with 11 bases between them. CDR3: CASSPVNELNTEAFF. CDR3 sequence (DNA): TGTGCCAGCTCACCGGTGAATGAGTTGAACACTGAAGCTTTCTTT.

The rearrangement uses TRBV2 and TRBJ1-2; possibly TRBD1 for D (6 bases). The germline V and J ends were trimmed by 6 bases and 4 bases, with 9 bases remaining between them. The CDR3 sequence is 12 residues long. Germline loops: CDR1 SNHLY, CDR2 FYNNEI. The CDR3 protein is CASSGQSYGYTF. CDR3 nucleotide sequence: TGTGCCAGCAGCGGACAGAGCTATGGCTACACCTTC.

This chain links TRBV6-1 with TRBJ1-4; no reliable D call. The CDR3 spans 13 residues. Germline loops: CDR1 MNHNS, CDR2 SASEGT. The V end lost 5 bases, the J end lost 6 bases, and 10 bases lay between the germline ends. The CDR3 protein is CASSFLGDEKLFF. Here the CDR3 DNA reads TGTGCCAGCAGTTTCTTGGGAGATGAAAAACTGTTTTTT.

The gene calls are TRBV9 and TRBJ2-1, with TRBD2 matching 7 bases. The CDR3 length is 14 residues. CDR1 and CDR2 (germline): SGDLS, YYNGEE. Trimming took 3 bases from V and 7 from J; bases not matched to a gene: 7. CDR3 bases: TGTGCCAGCAGCGGGCTAGCGGCGGGAAATGAGCAGTTCTTC. Protein sequence: CASSGLAAGNEQFF.

The J gene is TRBJ2-7, the V gene TRBV9, with 8 positions matching TRBD2. Germline V gene sequence: CDR1 SGDLS, CDR2 YYNGEE. The CDR3 has 13 residues. V dropped 3 bases and J dropped 6; count of bases not matched to a gene: 5. The CDR3 nucleotides read TGTGCCAGCAGCGAGGGACTAGGGCGCGAGCAGTACTTC. This translates into CASSEGLGREQYF.

This clone was counted once. This chain uses TRBV5-4 with TRBJ1-5; 7 bases match TRBD1. This CDR3 contains 15 residues. After removal of 2 bases from V and 4 bases from J, the junction contained 6 bases not matched to a gene. Germline assignment: CDR1 SGHNT and CDR2 YYREEE (reference sequence). CDR3 amino acids: CASSFGGGRNQPQHF. The CDR3 DNA is TGTGCCAGCAGCTTCGGAGGGGGCCGAAATCAGCCCCAGCATTTT.

This clone was seen only once. J is TRBJ2-3 and V is TRBV2, with 9 bases that match TRBD2. CDR3 size: 19 residues. From germline, CDR1 is SNHLY and CDR2 FYNNEI. The V and J ends lost 4 bases and 1 base, in that order; junction bases with no gene match: 15. The CDR3 DNA sequence: TGTGCCAGCAGTGCGTTGACTAGCGGATCAGCCGGGGGCACAGATACGCAGTATTTT. Protein product: CASSALTSGSAGGTDTQYF.

As concerns this clone: The same CDR3 is also encoded by other DNA sequences in this sample. The chain recombines TRBV7-9 with TRBJ1-1; D is unclear. Germline-derived CDR1 and CDR2 are SEHNR and FQNEAQ (reference sequence). V was pared by 3 bases and J by 2 bases, with 4 bases between. The CDR3 consists of 12 residues. The CDR3 DNA follows: TGTGCCAGCAGCTTTGGCAACACTGAAGCTTTCTTT. This encodes CASSFGNTEAFF.

The V call is TRBV28, the J call TRBJ2-7; D gene ambiguous. Germline values: CDR1 MDHEN, CDR2 SYDVKM. V gave up 2 bases and J gave up 5 bases, with 7 bases separating them. This CDR3 has 12 amino acids. DNA of the CDR3: TGTGCCAGCAGTTTAAGTGGGCACGAGCAGTACTTC. Encoded protein: CASSLSGHEQYF.

J is TRBJ1-1 and V is TRBV18, with 8 bases fitting TRBD1. From germline, CDR1 is KGHSH and CDR2 LQKENI. V dropped 1 base and J dropped 1; count of bases not matched to a gene: 5. The CDR3 loop spans 16 amino acids. The CDR3 spells CASSPLTTGANTEAFF. The CDR3 DNA follows: TGTGCCAGCTCACCACTTACGACAGGGGCGAACACTGAAGCTTTCTTT.

The chain employs TRBV7-2 and TRBJ1-1; D uncertain. This CDR3 has 13 residues. V lost 5 bases and J lost 1, with 8 bases in between. Per the germline V gene, CDR1 is SGHTA and CDR2 is FQGNSA. The CDR3 protein is CASSLGRNTEAFF. CDR3 sequence (DNA): TGTGCCAGCAGCCTAGGCAGGAACACTGAAGCTTTCTTT. Based on the CDR3 plus reference TRBV7-2 and TRBJ1-1, the full variable domain is GAGVSQSPSNKVTEKGKDVELRCDPISGHTALYWYRQSLGQGLEFLIYFQGNSAPDKSGLPSDRFSAERTGGSVSTLTIQRTQQEDSAVYLCASSLGRNTEAFFGQGTRLTVV.

This clone came up once. This rearrangement joins TRBV19 to TRBJ2-7; TRBD1 aligns across 9 bases. The CDR3 has 15 amino acids. Trimming took 5 bases from V and 0 from J; bases not matched to a gene: 5. The V gene's germline CDR1 is LNHDA and CDR2 SQIVND (reference sequence). CDR3 region: CASSSDRGGSYEQYF. CDR3 nucleotide sequence: TGTGCCAGTAGTTCGGACAGGGGAGGCTCCTACGAGCAGTACTTC.

The rearrangement joins TRBV7-2 to TRBJ1-2; no clear D gene. CDR1 is SGHTA, CDR2 FQGNSA, per germline. This CDR3 has 14 residues. V was pared by 5 bases and J by 6 bases, with 16 bases between. The CDR3 nucleotides are TGTGCCAGCAGCCTACAGTGGGCATCGGATGGCTACACCTTC. This gives the protein CASSLQWASDGYTF.

This clone came up once. Written as DNA, the CDR3 is TGTGCCAGCAGCTTAGGTAACTCTGGGGCCAACGTCCTGACTTTC. Translated, it gives CASSLGNSGANVLTF. V usage is TRBV11-3 and J usage is TRBJ2-6; D unclear. V was cut by 1 base and J by 0 bases, with 4 bases left in between. The CDR3 totals 15 residues. CDR1 is SGHNT, CDR2 YENEEA, per germline. Full variable domain (outside the CDR3, taken from reference TRBV11-3 and TRBJ2-6): EAGVVQSPRYKIIEKKQPVAFWCNPISGHNTLYWYLQNLGQGPELLIRYENEEAVDDSQLPKDRFSAERLKGVDSTLKIQPAELGDSAVYLCASSLGNSGANVLTFGAGSRLTVL.

This rearrangement joins TRBV9 to TRBJ1-2; D gene uncertain. The CDR3 spans 14 residues. Germline V gives CDR1 SGDLS, CDR2 YYNGEE. V was cut by 0 bases and J by 4 bases, with 10 bases left in between. CDR3 DNA sequence: TGTGCCAGCAGCGTAGTAGCGGGGAGCTATGGCTACACCTTC. Amino acids: CASSVVAGSYGYTF.